The TCR beta chain described here comes from a study of cytomegalovirus exposure and HLA in healthy donors (TCRdb year 2017). General notes on the study: An earlier analysis of roughly 630 of the donors reported more than 250 Gb of sequence data and some 100 million unique TCR beta sequences from 150 million to 200 million T cells. An earlier analysis of 587 of the donors applied high-throughput TCR beta sequencing to assess whether each TCR beta V gene segment acted as functional or pseudogenic. To predict cytomegalovirus infection status, the study combined high-throughput TCR immunosequencing, statistical association of individual TCRs with disease status, and machine learning. The later analysis used no new phenotypic data to find candidate immune exposures, relying instead on TCR beta sequences and their occurrence across donors. The study aimed to test whether signatures of past pathogen exposure could be identified by cataloging public T cell receptors. Of the roughly 400 genotyped donors, over 70% fell in the genetic ancestry cluster associated with self-reported Caucasian donors. The study profiled the T cell repertoires of 500 to 800 subjects by immunosequencing and related them to cytomegalovirus serostatus. Typing coverage varied by locus: about 629-640 donors for A, B, C, DRB1 and DQB1; some 520 for DQA1; nearly 610 for DPA1; approximately 450 for DPB1. Across around 400 genotyped donors of the cohort, an average of about 250,000 unique TCR beta nucleotide sequences per donor were sequenced, and roughly 20% of those sequences were non-productive. A separate validation cohort of more than 100 different subjects was used in addition to the 666-subject first cohort. In a later genetic analysis, genome-wide SNP genotypes for 398 of the 666 donors were used, and that subset was treated as a discovery cohort. Four to six DR-DQ haplotypes were handled as single units for association and clustering, since linkage in the cohort was strong. Roughly 320 gigabases of sequencing data and 75 million to 85 million unique TCR sequences made up an early release that covered approximately 620 HLA-typed donors. Donor age, sex, ethnicity and CMV serostatus were collected together with the repertoire data. To study patterns of TCR occurrence, a later analysis re-analyzed previously published TCR beta repertoires from under 750 donors and added high-resolution HLA genotyping. All discovery cohort repertoires had been generated on a single sequencing platform. HLA typing included class I and class II loci at four-digit resolution. Overall results and qualifications from the work: The authors suggested that the approach could potentially be extended to other disease states and immunological phenotypes. Strong co-occurrence of HLA alleles, especially DR and DQ, made assigning TCR associations to individual alleles difficult. According to a later analysis, TCR association rates differed among HLA loci, with DRB1 alleles showing the most associated TCRs and HLA-C alleles showing the fewest. The only immune exposure information available for the cohort was CMV serostatus. While some public TCRs were present in many individuals, most TCR sequences turned up only very rarely across donors. In both the original and validation cohorts, the classifier was reported to diagnose cytomegalovirus status with high specificity and sensitivity. Because the 87-base-pair reads could not distinguish some IMGT-functional V segments, including TRBV6-2 and TRBV6-3, those segments were excluded. Only TCR beta chains were sequenced in this cohort, and the absence of alpha or paired-chain data limited detectable features. A further reported finding was that TCR beta sequences accurately predicted the HLA-A and HLA-B alleles for most subjects in the first cohort. In vitro tests confirmed that a few of the cytomegalovirus-associated TCR beta chains recognize cytomegalovirus antigens. About 15 rarely observed V segments, including chromosome 9 orphons, were excluded from the earlier analysis of a few hundred of the donors because counts were too low. Roughly uniform sequencing depth across donors was assumed in presence/absence analyses, although this assumption may not hold. Several of the top co-occurrence clusters appeared to be linked to parvovirus B19, influenza, CMV and Epstein-Barr virus, according to a later analysis. In a later analysis, some 18,000 TCR beta sequences were associated with specific HLA alleles at a false discovery rate of 0.05. In an earlier analysis of around 500 of the donors, most TCR beta V segments appeared in productive rearrangements about 87% or about 30% of the time, broadly matching IMGT annotations. An association between a missense DCLRE1C variant and V-gene and J-gene trimming of TCR beta chains was found in a later genetic analysis and replicated in an independent cohort. Linkage disequilibrium might explain the correlated functional status among segregating V segments, but an unknown experimental factor could not be excluded. A cluster of highly shared sequence variants was judged likely to represent a technical artifact of the sequencing pipeline. Because HLA typing was unavailable for some donors at each locus, only the typed subset was used in association tests. The study listed approximately 160 TCR beta chains as associated with cytomegalovirus. According to a later analysis, most CMV-associated TCR beta chains appeared to be HLA-restricted, and the HLA associations seemed to be driven largely by CMV exposure. In a later analysis, HLA-associated TCR beta chains showed more clonal expansion and lower generation probabilities than non-associated chains that were equally common. In a later genetic analysis, fewer N-insertions in productive TCRs were reported among donors in an Asian-associated ancestry cluster than the roughly 700-donor mean.

From the cysteine through the phenylalanine, the CDR3 covers 15 amino acids. The kept DNA is CDR3 alone, 45 bases in frame from the first base. The cohort consisted of approximately 670 healthy bone marrow donors. At the time of sampling, every cohort member was nominally healthy, though immune exposures that went unrecorded were likely present. The donor tested CMV seronegative, placing the donor among the 350 or so seronegative members of the cohort. Each donor provided a peripheral blood sample, and peripheral blood mononuclear cells were used for TCR beta sequencing. The Qiagen DNeasy Blood Extraction Kit was used to extract genomic DNA from the blood cell samples. Of note for this clone: Its antigen target is currently unknown. No much larger clonotype is one base removed from it; base qualities were not supplied.

Receptors were amplified or captured by the immunoSEQ multiplex PCR assay. For the multiplex PCR, a mixture combining 60 forward primers for TCR Vbeta segments and 13 reverse primers for TCR Jbeta segments was used. The CDR3 region of rearranged TCR beta genes was amplified from genomic DNA by a multiplex PCR assay. On the Illumina HiSeq System, the amplified TCR beta libraries were sequenced as 87-base-pair reads. Regarding the original processing steps: A later analysis counted approximately 84 million unique TCR beta chains across the 550 to 750 repertoires, and some 11 million of these chains were shared by at least two donors. Raw reads were error-corrected and collapsed into unique sequences by a nearest-neighbor algorithm in which closely related sequences were merged to remove PCR and sequencing errors. CDR3 sequences were aligned to IMGT reference sequences to assign V, D and J gene segments. For a sequence to be retained, a match of at least six nucleotides was required to both a V gene segment and a J gene segment. Rearrangements were called productive when the CDR3 lacked stop codons and stayed in frame with V and J; all others were non-productive. CDR3 was defined by IMGT convention, running from the second conserved V-encoded cysteine to the conserved J-encoded phenylalanine. The earlier analysis of fewer than 750 of the donors excluded sequences that lacked an unambiguous match to a single V gene segment. In an earlier analysis of some 590 of the donors, V segments were called functional above 56.7% productive rearrangements and were called segregating when the between-donor standard deviation exceeded 5%. A statistical classification framework was built for diagnosing cytomegalovirus status from the catalog of TCR beta chain sequences. A later analysis assigned V and J genes by comparing TCR nucleotide sequences with IMGT/GENE-DB human TR gene sequences. The TCRdist pipeline was used in a later analysis to assign CDR3 sequences and most-parsimonious VDJ recombination scenarios. In a later analysis, each TCR beta chain was defined by its CDR3 amino acid sequence together with its V-gene family, and reads without a unique V-gene family were excluded. As a way to deal with suspected cross-contamination and a sequencing artifact, a later analysis dropped roughly 600 nucleotide sequences that were highly shared and had low generation probability. For each public chain, a later analysis derived a clonal expansion index from normalized ranks of inferred template counts within each repertoire. In a later analysis, generation probabilities were computed using a VDJ recombination model fitted to out-of-frame rearrangements, and the results were checked against IGoR. In a later analysis, hypergeometric tests were used to score TCR-TCR, TCR-HLA and TCR-CMV co-occurrence, with a repertoire-size bias correction applied to TCR pairs. To estimate false discovery rates, a later analysis permuted the HLA or CMV assignments 20 times. In a later analysis, co-occurring TCRs were grouped using DBSCAN, with TCRdist sequence similarity added in when clustering inside HLA-allele-positive subsets. Co-occurrence clustering excluded repertoires with fewer than 30,000 or more than 120,000 public chains, plus five with anomalous nucleotide sharing. TCRdb took this table from immuneACCESS and kept in-frame rearrangements with V and J called. Such tables lack part of the clones; where checked against another copy, unresolved V genes explain under half of the gap, and the rest is unexplained. That table furnishes V, J and clone size, whereas the DNA furnished D and trimming. The sample table records some 130,000 clones; under 85% of these occur just once. The ten largest make up approximately 1% of the sample.

The sequencing input was PBMCs. The clonotype was recovered from a man younger than 35 in good health and CMV-seronegative. The chain employs TRBV21-1 and TRBJ2-3; the table names TRBD2, a call not compared with the DNA. TRBV21-1 constitutes a pseudogene. The bases are TGTGCCACCAAAGGATTAGCGGGGACTGGAGATACGCAGTATTTT. Translated, this is CATKGLAGTGDTQYF.